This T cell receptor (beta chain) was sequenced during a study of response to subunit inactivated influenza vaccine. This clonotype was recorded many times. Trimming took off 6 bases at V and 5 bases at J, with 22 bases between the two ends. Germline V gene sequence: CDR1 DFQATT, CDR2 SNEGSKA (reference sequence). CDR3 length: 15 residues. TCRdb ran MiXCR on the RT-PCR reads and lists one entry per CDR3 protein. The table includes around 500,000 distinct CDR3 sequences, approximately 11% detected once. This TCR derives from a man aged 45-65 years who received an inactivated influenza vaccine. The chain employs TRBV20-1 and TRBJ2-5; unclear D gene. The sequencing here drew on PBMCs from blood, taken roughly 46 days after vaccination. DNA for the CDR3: TGCAGTGCACAAGACTCTTCTAGGAGCGAGGAGACCCAGTACTTC. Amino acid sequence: CSAQDSSRSEETQYF.